The 32 T cell receptor beta chains given below trace back to one sample, sequenced in a study of blood T cell repertoires in COVID-19. The repertoire was sequenced with immunoSEQ multiplex PCR; TCRdb's copy has only in-frame clones and lacks some. The sample has nearly 200,000 clones, 80% to 85% seen once. The source material was PBMCs or T cells enriched from blood (not recorded which). The receptors shown here come from a man aged 40-49 years who had recovered from COVID-19.

The rearrangement uses TRBV2 and TRBJ2-7, with 10 bases identical to TRBD1. The V and J ends lost 6 bases and 2 bases, in that order; junction bases with no gene match: 4. This CDR3 has 14 residues. CDR1 is SNHLY, CDR2 FYNNEI, per germline. This CDR3 is CASSPGQGPYEQYF. For the CDR3, the DNA is TGTGCCAGCAGCCCGGGACAGGGGCCCTACGAGCAGTACTTC.

This clone was detected once. J is TRBJ2-3 and V is TRBV4-1, with D unclear. CDR3 length: 16 amino acids. Germline V CDR1 and CDR2: MGHRA, YSYEKL. V dropped 1 base and J dropped 5 bases, with 16 bases sitting between them. The CDR3: CASSQVRSLTGDTQYF. The CDR3 DNA is TGCGCCAGCAGCCAAGTAAGGTCCTTGACGGGAGATACGCAGTATTTT.

This clone was recorded only once. The chain is built from TRBV15 and TRBJ1-1; no clear D. CDR1 and CDR2 (germline): LNHNV, YYDKDF (reference sequence). This CDR3 has 14 amino acids. Trimming took 0 bases from V and 2 from J, leaving 7 bases between them. The CDR3 bases are TGTGCCACCAGCAGAGATCGAGGAAACACTGAAGCTTTCTTT. Amino acids: CATSRDRGNTEAFF.

This chain joins TRBV5-1 and TRBJ2-7; tentatively, D is TRBD2 (5 bases). The CDR3 totals 13 residues. The germline V gene has CDR1 SGHRS and CDR2 YFSETQ. Trimming took off 4 bases at V and 4 bases at J, with 12 bases between the two ends. CDR3 loop: CASSPPSGYEQYF. CDR3 DNA: TGCGCCAGCAGCCCCCCCTCGGGGTACGAGCAGTACTTC.

This rearrangement joins TRBV29-1 to TRBJ2-1; 7 bases agree with TRBD1. The trim removed 2 bases at V and 7 bases at J, leaving 5 bases unmatched. The CDR3 is 13 residues long. Per germline, CDR1 SQVTM and CDR2 ANQGSEA. CDR3 DNA: TGCAGCGTTGAAACAAACAGGGGAAATGAGCAGTTCTTC. Its protein is CSVETNRGNEQFF.

DNA of the CDR3: TGTGCCAGCAGTTATGAAATGGAGGCGTACGAGCAGTACTTC. It is translated as CASSYEMEAYEQYF. V usage is TRBV6-6 and J usage is TRBJ2-7; the D gene is possibly TRBD2 (5 bases). The CDR3 contains 14 residues. Between the trimmed V and J ends, which lost 3 bases and 4 bases, there was a span of 13 bases. Germline V gene lookup returns CDR1 MNHNY and CDR2 SVGAGI (reference sequence).

Comment on this clone: The junction differs from germline at one of its ends, possibly a read error. This chain joins TRBV29-1 and TRBJ1-2; D gene unclear. The CDR3 is 13 amino acids. Germline-derived CDR1 and CDR2 are SQVTM and ANQGSEA. The CDR3 DNA is TGCAGCGTTGAAGATCCGAAGCATAACGGGAAGTTCTTC. This translates into CSVEDPKHNGKFF. The complete variable domain, with remaining parts taken from reference TRBV29-1 and TRBJ1-2, reads SAVISQKPSRDICQRGTSLTIQCQVDSQVTMMFWYRQQPGQSLTLIATANQGSEATYESGFVIDKFPISRPNLTFSTLTVSNMSPEDSSIYLCSVEDPKHNGKFFGSGTRLTVV.

V gene TRBV10-3 combines with J gene TRBJ1-5; 11 nucleotides line up with TRBD1. CDR3 size: 16 residues. Germline lookup yields CDR1 ENHRY and CDR2 SYGVKD. V lost 0 bases and J lost 6; bases outside the gene matches: 4. In DNA, the CDR3 is TGTGCCATCAGTGAGTCACGGGGACAGGGGGGTCAGCCCCAGCATTTT. Translating it yields CAISESRGQGGQPQHF.

The rearrangement joins TRBV2 to TRBJ2-5; TRBD2 agrees at 11 bases. The CDR3 covers 16 residues. Unmatched junction bases numbered 12, after V lost 8 bases and J lost 4 bases. Germline V CDR1 and CDR2: SNHLY, FYNNEI. The CDR3 DNA follows: TGTGCCAGCGGAGGGCTAGCGGGGGGAAGTGGAGAGACCCAGTACTTC. This translates into CASGGLAGGSGETQYF.

The chain links TRBV6-1 to TRBJ1-6, with TRBD1 as a possible D gene (6 bases). In germline, CDR1 is MNHNS, CDR2 SASEGT. Trimming stripped 3 bases from V and 10 bases from J, with 13 bases between. CDR3 length: 14 amino acids. This chain's CDR3 is CASSEIQGRSPLHF. Written as DNA, the CDR3 is TGTGCCAGCAGTGAGATCCAGGGGAGATCACCCCTCCACTTT.

This clone was observed a handful of times. The V gene is TRBV4-2, the J gene TRBJ1-1, with D perhaps matching TRBD1 (6 bases). V lost 0 bases and J lost 5, with 16 bases in between. The CDR3 has 16 residues. CDR1 is LGHNA and CDR2 is YNFKEQ in the germline V gene. The CDR3 region has the DNA TGTGCCAGCAGCCAAGACCCCACGGGGGGCTGGACTGAAGCTTTCTTT. Translated: CASSQDPTGGWTEAFF.

The chain uses TRBV6-5 and TRBJ1-2; TRBD1 agrees at 8 bases. The ends lost 10 bases at V and 7 bases at J; junction bases unmatched: 8. In germline, CDR1 is MNHEY, CDR2 SVGAGI. The CDR3 runs 12 residues. The CDR3 DNA sequence: TGTGCCACACGACAGGGGTCGGGTGGCTACACCTTC. It yields the protein CATRQGSGGYTF.

The chain employs TRBV15 and TRBJ1-1; TRBD1 aligns across 7 bases. In germline, CDR1 is LNHNV, CDR2 YYDKDF (reference sequence). CDR3 length equals 15 residues. Losses at the gene ends were 0 bases for V and 5 bases for J; bases not matched to a gene: 6. CDR3 sequence (DNA): TGTGCCACCAGCAGAGAACCTACAGGGGAAACTGAAGCTTTCTTT. Translation: CATSREPTGETEAFF.

The chain employs TRBV2 and TRBJ1-2, with 12 bases matching TRBD1. V was pared by 10 bases and J by 6 bases, with 6 bases of the junction left unmatched. Germline V gene lookup returns CDR1 SNHLY and CDR2 FYNNEI. The CDR3 is 13 residues long. This CDR3 reads CATTGQGANGYTF. CDR3 nucleotides: TGTGCCACCACGGGACAGGGGGCCAATGGCTACACCTTC.

The rearrangement links TRBV5-4 to TRBJ2-3, with D possibly matching TRBD2 (5 bases). The V end was cut by 0 bases, the J end by 14 bases, with 16 bases between. This CDR3 spans 13 amino acids. Germline CDR1 is SGHNT and CDR2 is YYREEE (reference sequence). The CDR3 is CASSLAGELVRYF. The CDR3 DNA follows: TGTGCCAGCAGCTTGGCCGGGGAACTAGTTCGGTATTTT.

The V call is TRBV6-5, the J call TRBJ1-2; TRBD1 aligns across 8 bases. The V and J ends lost 0 bases and 4 bases, in that order; junction bases with no gene match: 4. The CDR3 length is 15 residues. CDR1 MNHEY and CDR2 SVGAGI come from the germline V gene. CDR3 nucleotides: TGTGCCAGCAGTTACTCTGGACAGGGAGTCTATGGCTACACCTTC. Encoded protein: CASSYSGQGVYGYTF.

The rearrangement links TRBV4-3 to TRBJ1-6; 8 bases align to TRBD1. V trimming: 6 bases; J trimming: 4 bases; junction bases outside the gene matches: 5. Germline V gives CDR1 LGHNA, CDR2 YSLEER. The length of the CDR3 is 15 residues. The DNA for the CDR3 is TGCGCCAGCAGTCGGACAGGGAGGTATAATTCACCCCTCCACTTT. Translated, it gives CASSRTGRYNSPLHF.

The genes are TRBV7-3 and TRBJ2-2; the D gene is possibly TRBD1 (6 bases). The germline CDR1 and CDR2 sequences are SGHTA and FQGTGA. The V end lost 1 base, the J end lost 6 bases, and 15 bases lay between the germline ends. The CDR3 covers 16 residues. The chain's CDR3 is CASSLMSGAQSGELFF. In nucleotides, the CDR3 is TGTGCCAGCAGCTTAATGTCAGGGGCTCAATCCGGGGAGCTGTTTTTT.

This clone was seen just once. This rearrangement joins TRBV29-1 to TRBJ1-6; possibly TRBD1 for D (6 bases). Germline CDR1 SQVTM, CDR2 ANQGSEA. Trimming cost V 5 bases and J 9 bases, with 14 bases left between them. The CDR3 has 13 residues. The CDR3 DNA sequence: TGCAGCGTTAAAACAGGGTTGGCTTCACCCCTCCACTTT. Translation: CSVKTGLASPLHF.

The gene calls are TRBV2 and TRBJ2-5, with TRBD2 identical over 8 bases. The CDR3 consists of 15 residues. Germline V lookup: CDR1 SNHLY, CDR2 FYNNEI. V trimming: 7 bases; J trimming: 7 bases; junction bases outside the gene matches: 14. The CDR3 reads CASTSAGAGGRTQYF. The CDR3 DNA is TGTGCCAGCACATCAGCGGGGGCGGGGGGAAGGACCCAGTACTTC.

The chain employs TRBV2 and TRBJ2-3; TRBD2 aligns across 10 bases. The CDR3 spans 15 residues. Germline CDR1 is SNHLY and CDR2 is FYNNEI. The trim removed 3 bases at V and 3 bases at J, leaving 3 bases unmatched. CDR3 coding DNA: TGTGCCAGCAGTGACGAGCGGGGGGGGACAGATACGCAGTATTTT. This translates into CASSDERGGTDTQYF.

The chain joins TRBV6-4 to TRBJ1-6; D is unclear. V lost 2 bases to trimming and J lost 11 bases, with 10 bases between them. This CDR3 contains 13 residues. In germline, CDR1 is MRHNA, CDR2 SNTAGT. The CDR3 DNA sequence: TGTGCCAGCAGTGACAGGGTCGGGGCACCCCTCCACTTT. This translates into CASSDRVGAPLHF.

This clone has a single count. This rearrangement joins TRBV4-3 to TRBJ1-6, with unresolved D. The germline gives CDR1 LGHNA, CDR2 YSLEER. V lost 0 bases to trimming and J lost 9 bases, with 15 bases between them. CDR3 length: 16 residues. The CDR3 protein is CASSQDAASARSPLHF. The CDR3 DNA reads TGCGCCAGCAGCCAAGATGCCGCCAGCGCACGTTCACCCCTCCACTTT.

This chain joins TRBV10-3 and TRBJ1-5; the D gene is possibly TRBD1 (5 bases). The CDR3 extends over 16 amino acids. Germline V CDR1 and CDR2: ENHRY, SYGVKD. The V gene lost 3 bases and the J gene lost 4 bases, with 16 bases spanning the gap. The CDR3 bases are TGTGCCATCAGTGATGCTCTCGTTACAGGAAATCAGCCCCAGCATTTT. Its translation: CAISDALVTGNQPQHF.

The V and J genes are TRBV29-1 and TRBJ2-1, with D possibly matching TRBD2 (6 bases). V lost 4 bases to trimming and J lost 1 base, with 20 bases between them. Looked up from germline, CDR1 is SQVTM and CDR2 is ANQGSEA. This CDR3 contains 17 residues. CDR3 in amino acids: CSVARSAWGRSYNEQFF. The CDR3 region has the DNA TGCAGCGTTGCACGGTCCGCGTGGGGGAGGTCCTACAATGAGCAGTTCTTC.

This sequence joins TRBV5-8 and TRBJ1-2; D not certain. This CDR3 contains 14 residues. CDR1 is SGHTS, CDR2 YDEGEE, per germline. The V and J ends lost 0 bases and 2 bases respectively, with 8 bases between them. CDR3 residues: CASSLVGRNYGYTF. In DNA form, the CDR3 reads TGTGCCAGCAGCTTGGTGGGCCGAAACTATGGCTACACCTTC.

The sample holds a few counts of this clone. This chain links TRBV18 with TRBJ1-6; 7 bases agree with TRBD1. The V gene's germline CDR1 is KGHSH and CDR2 LQKENI. V was clipped by 3 bases and J by 1 base; unmatched bases: 9. This CDR3 has 18 residues. CDR3 in amino acids: CASSPIRSQGSYNSPLHF. CDR3 nucleotide sequence: TGTGCCAGCTCACCTATACGTTCACAGGGGTCCTATAATTCACCCCTCCACTTT.

This clone has a single count. The chain joins TRBV29-1 to TRBJ2-1, with 7 positions matching TRBD1. The length of the CDR3 is 15 residues. CDR1 and CDR2 (germline): SQVTM, ANQGSEA. Trimming took 4 bases from V and 5 from J; bases not matched to a gene: 11. The CDR3 spells CSVGQRRTGDNEQFF. The CDR3 DNA follows: TGCAGCGTTGGACAAAGGCGGACAGGAGACAATGAGCAGTTCTTC.

This chain links TRBV28 with TRBJ1-2, with 12 nucleotides matching TRBD1. This CDR3 spans 14 amino acids. The germline V gene encodes CDR1 MDHEN and CDR2 SYDVKM. Losses at the gene ends were 4 bases for V and 8 bases for J; bases not matched to a gene: 5. The CDR3 reads CASSSPGTGGGYTF. In DNA, the CDR3 is TGTGCCAGCAGTTCTCCCGGGACAGGGGGCGGCTACACCTTC.

The V call is TRBV5-1, the J call TRBJ2-1; 14 nucleotides agree with TRBD2. Germline V gene data show CDR1 as SGHRS and CDR2 as YFSETQ. The V segment lost 0 bases and the J segment 0 bases; nucleotides outside the gene matches: 2. The CDR3 is 18 residues long. CDR3 sequence (DNA): TGCGCCAGCAGCTTGGGTGGGACTAGCGGGGGCTCCTACAATGAGCAGTTCTTC. Translated: CASSLGGTSGGSYNEQFF. The whole variable domain, filled in from reference TRBV5-1 and TRBJ2-1, reads KAGVTQTPRYLIKTRGQQVTLSCSPISGHRSVSWYQQTPGQGLQFLFEYFSETQRNKGNFPGRFSGRQFSNSRSEMNVSTLELGDSALYLCASSLGGTSGGSYNEQFFGPGTRLTVL.

The V call is TRBV29-1, the J call TRBJ1-2, with D possibly being TRBD1 (5 bases). The V end was cut by 4 bases, the J end by 4 bases, with 10 bases between. CDR3 length equals 12 residues. The germline gives CDR1 SQVTM, CDR2 ANQGSEA. The CDR3 DNA reads TGCAGCGTTGTTAGGACAATCTATGGCTACACCTTC. Translation gives CSVVRTIYGYTF. The full variable domain, its missing parts supplied by reference TRBV29-1 and TRBJ1-2, is SAVISQKPSRDICQRGTSLTIQCQVDSQVTMMFWYRQQPGQSLTLIATANQGSEATYESGFVIDKFPISRPNLTFSTLTVSNMSPEDSSIYLCSVVRTIYGYTFGSGTRLTVV.

V is TRBV3-1 (or the pseudogene TRBV3-2) and J is TRBJ1-1; D might be TRBD1 (6 bases). V was pared by 0 bases and J by 11 bases, with 16 bases between. Germline V CDR1 and CDR2: LGHDT, YNNKEL (reference sequence). This CDR3 region has 14 residues. CDR3 amino acids: CASSQDSRGGRAFF. CDR3 DNA sequence: TGTGCCAGCAGCCAAGACTCCCGTGGGGGCCGCGCTTTCTTT.